A single sample is the source of the 9 T cell receptor beta chains below, sequenced in a study of OX40 agonist ivuxolimab in advanced cancers. The repertoire was sequenced with immunoSEQ multiplex PCR; TCRdb's copy has only in-frame clones and lacks some. The sample carries approximately 65,000 clones, around 90% recorded once. Sequencing was performed on CD4+ or CD8+ T cells sorted from blood, taken in a trial of the OX40 agonist ivuxolimab. These receptors were obtained from an adult with an advanced solid tumor such as melanoma, head and neck, liver or kidney cancer.

This chain joins TRBV6-1 and TRBJ1-5, with D possibly being TRBD1 (5 bases). The CDR3 is 14 amino acids. Trimming took 10 bases from V and 3 from J, leaving 16 bases between them. Germline CDR1 is MNHNS and CDR2 is SASEGT. CDR3 in amino acids: CATNRGFANQPQHF. In DNA form, the CDR3 reads TGTGCCACCAACCGGGGGTTCGCCAATCAGCCCCAGCATTTT.

V gene TRBV19 combines with J gene TRBJ2-3; possible D gene TRBD1, 7 bases. Germline-derived CDR1 and CDR2 are LNHDA and SQIVND (reference sequence). Between the trimmed V and J ends, which lost 4 bases and 0 bases, there was a span of 14 bases. The CDR3 contains 16 residues. The CDR3 loop is CASSTRRGRSTDTQYF. CDR3 nucleotide sequence: TGTGCCAGTAGTACCCGCAGGGGGAGGAGCACAGATACGCAGTATTTT.

The chain uses TRBV7-9 and TRBJ2-7; tentatively, D is TRBD2 (5 bases). The CDR3 loop spans 14 amino acids. The germline gives CDR1 SEHNR, CDR2 FQNEAQ (reference sequence). The V and J ends lost 5 bases and 7 bases respectively, with 18 bases between them. DNA of the CDR3: TGTGCCAGCAGCACCGAGGGTCCTTTGGGGGAGCAGTACTTC. Translating it yields CASSTEGPLGEQYF.

The chain recombines TRBV5-4 with TRBJ2-1; TRBD2 matches 8 bases. V trimming: 0 bases; J trimming: 3 bases; junction bases outside the gene matches: 2. There are 15 residues in the CDR3. Germline-derived CDR1 and CDR2 are SGHNT and YYREEE (reference sequence). This chain's CDR3 is CASSLGAGGYNEQFF. The DNA of the CDR3 is TGTGCCAGCAGCTTGGGGGCGGGAGGCTACAATGAGCAGTTCTTC.

The V gene is TRBV9, the J gene TRBJ2-4; 9 nucleotides align to TRBD1. This CDR3 contains 15 residues. Trimming took 4 bases from V and 0 from J; bases not matched to a gene: 2. Germline V CDR1 and CDR2: SGDLS, YYNGEE. The DNA of the CDR3 is TGTGCCAGCAGCCCACAGGGGGCAGCCAAAAACATTCAGTACTTC. Encoded protein: CASSPQGAAKNIQYF. Complete variable domain (other parts from reference TRBV9 and TRBJ2-4): DSGVTQTPKHLITATGQRVTLRCSPRSGDLSVYWYQQSLDQGLQFLIQYYNGEERAKGNILERFSAQQFPDLHSELNLSSLELGDSALYFCASSPQGAAKNIQYFGAGTRLSVL.

The chain uses TRBV5-8 and TRBJ2-5, with no clear D. Germline V gene sequence: CDR1 SGHTS, CDR2 YDEGEE. V lost 2 bases to trimming and J lost 2 bases, with 10 bases between them. The CDR3 has 14 residues. CDR3 coding DNA: TGTGCCAGCAGCTTACAGTCCCAGCAAGAGACCCAGTACTTC. Protein sequence: CASSLQSQQETQYF.

This clone occurred once. This chain connects TRBV6-5 to TRBJ1-1; D is possibly TRBD1 (5 bases). Germline CDR1 MNHEY, CDR2 SVGAGI. V was pared by 6 bases and J by 5 bases, with 19 bases between. CDR3 length: 15 residues. CDR3 sequence reads: CASSFGRVWKTEAFF. The DNA of the CDR3 is TGTGCCAGCAGCTTCGGCAGGGTTTGGAAGACTGAAGCTTTCTTT.

The rearrangement links TRBV7-9 to TRBJ2-2; D is possibly TRBD2 (6 bases). CDR1 is SEHNR, CDR2 FQNEAQ, per germline (reference sequence). The germline V and J ends were trimmed by 7 bases and 1 base, with 10 bases remaining between them. The CDR3 is 14 residues long. CDR3 residues: CASIGTGNTGELFF. The CDR3 region has the DNA TGTGCCAGCATCGGGACTGGGAACACCGGGGAGCTGTTTTTT. The full variable domain, with the rest looked up from reference TRBV7-9 and TRBJ2-2, is DTGVSQNPRHKITKRGQNVTFRCDPISEHNRLYWYRQTLGQGPEFLTYFQNEAQLEKSRLLSDRFSAERPKGSFSTLEIQRTEQGDSAMYLCASIGTGNTGELFFGEGSRLTVL.

V and J are TRBV6-5 and TRBJ2-3; 8 nucleotides align to TRBD2. CDR1 MNHEY and CDR2 SVGAGI come from the germline V gene. CDR3 size: 15 residues. J lost 0 bases, V lost 6 bases, and 5 bases had no gene match. CDR3 region: CASSERGTSTDTQYF. The DNA for the CDR3 is TGTGCCAGCAGCGAGCGGGGGACTAGCACAGATACGCAGTATTTT.